A selection of T cell receptor beta chains follows, all from one sample in a study of OX40 agonist ivuxolimab in advanced cancers. Sequencing used immunoSEQ multiplex PCR; TCRdb keeps in-frame clones, though not all of them. Of more than 50,000 clones in the sample, roughly 89% were seen once. The specimen comprised CD4+ or CD8+ T cells sorted from blood, sampled in a trial of the OX40 agonist ivuxolimab. The receptors were gathered from an adult with an advanced solid tumor such as melanoma, head and neck, liver or kidney cancer. Both conserved end residues are part of each CDR3. The order of the fields is V gene, D gene, clone size, J gene, CDR3 DNA, CDR3 protein. A D gene is named only where the DNA matches it firmly. Part of the rows lack a size; the others show once, few, many or a class for expanded clones.

v_call: TRBV6-1; d_call: TRBD1; clone_size: once; j_call: TRBJ2-7; cdr3_nt: TGTGCCAGCAGTCGGGGACAGGGGATCTCCTACGAGCAGTACTTC; cdr3_aa: CASSRGQGISYEQYF
v_call: TRBV7-9; d_call: .; clone_size: once; j_call: TRBJ2-7; cdr3_nt: TGTGCCAGCAGCTCAACCGAGGGAACCTACGAGCAGTACTTC; cdr3_aa: CASSSTEGTYEQYF
v_call: TRBV5-1; d_call: .; clone_size: .; j_call: TRBJ1-2; cdr3_nt: TGCGCCAGCAGCTTGGAAGGGGGGTATGGCTACACCTTC; cdr3_aa: CASSLEGGYGYTF
v_call: TRBV4-1; d_call: TRBD2; clone_size: .; j_call: TRBJ2-1; cdr3_nt: TGCGCCAGCAGCCAAGACCCGGGACTAAAATACGACAATGAGCAGTTCTTC; cdr3_aa: CASSQDPGLKYDNEQFF
v_call: TRBV27; d_call: .; clone_size: .; j_call: TRBJ1-4; cdr3_nt: TGTGCCAGCAGTTCCGGGTTCCCTGGGAAACTGTTTTTT; cdr3_aa: CASSSGFPGKLFF
v_call: TRBV6-1; d_call: .; clone_size: .; j_call: TRBJ2-6; cdr3_nt: TGTGCCAGCAGTGCCGATGGGGGCTCTGGGGCCAACGTCCTGACTTTC; cdr3_aa: CASSADGGSGANVLTF
v_call: TRBV6-1; d_call: .; clone_size: .; j_call: TRBJ2-3; cdr3_nt: TGTGCCAGCGCTTATTACACAGATACGCAGTATTTT; cdr3_aa: CASAYYTDTQYF
v_call: TRBV9; d_call: .; clone_size: .; j_call: TRBJ2-2; cdr3_nt: TGTGCCAGCAGCGTAGCGGACACCGGGGAGCTGTTTTTT; cdr3_aa: CASSVADTGELFF
v_call: TRBV27; d_call: .; clone_size: .; j_call: TRBJ1-5; cdr3_nt: TGTGCCAGCAGTTTACTGGGTTTTCGGCAGCCCCAGCATTTT; cdr3_aa: CASSLLGFRQPQHF
v_call: TRBV6-1; d_call: TRBD1; clone_size: once; j_call: TRBJ1-5; cdr3_nt: TGTGCCAGCAGTGAACTTACGGGACAGGGGTACCAGCCCCAGCATTTT; cdr3_aa: CASSELTGQGYQPQHF